The clone carrying this T cell receptor (beta chain) was seen only a few times. What it binds is unknown. Documented time point: newly diagnosed GD, antithyroid drugs for less than 3 months. RNA isolated from PBMCs was used to make the TCR library. The data derive from a study of regulatory T cells in long-lasting Graves disease. Study-wide results and caveats: Newly diagnosed Graves' patients had higher TCR diversity than persistent ones.

Researchers made TCR beta libraries by using iRepertoire HTBI primers and running Arm-PCR on CDR3 regions. TCRdb redid the calling of the multiplex PCR reads with MiXCR, one entry per CDR3 protein. The sample lists approximately 350,000 distinct CDR3 sequences, 12% occurring once. CDR1 is SQVTM, CDR2 ANQGSEA, per germline. The ends were cut back, 7 bases at V and 3 bases at J, with 13 bases in the middle. CDR3 size: 12 residues. These data were also reused for a study on T cells in Graves' hyperthyroidism and ophthalmopathy. That paper notes: The study defined stable Graves' hyperthyroidism as no ophthalmopathy progression within 18 months. Carried out on the TCR CDR3, a first-round RT-PCR used the HTBI primer set.

The chain recombines TRBV29-1 with TRBJ2-7, with D perhaps TRBD2 (6 bases). Sequencing used peripheral blood mononuclear cells (PBMCs), obtained at new diagnosis, from a patient treated with antithyroid drugs. This clonotype was sampled from a woman under 30 with Graves disease. For the CDR3, the DNA is TGCAGCGCGGGACTTAGGGACTACGAGCAGTACTTC. Protein: CSAGLRDYEQYF.